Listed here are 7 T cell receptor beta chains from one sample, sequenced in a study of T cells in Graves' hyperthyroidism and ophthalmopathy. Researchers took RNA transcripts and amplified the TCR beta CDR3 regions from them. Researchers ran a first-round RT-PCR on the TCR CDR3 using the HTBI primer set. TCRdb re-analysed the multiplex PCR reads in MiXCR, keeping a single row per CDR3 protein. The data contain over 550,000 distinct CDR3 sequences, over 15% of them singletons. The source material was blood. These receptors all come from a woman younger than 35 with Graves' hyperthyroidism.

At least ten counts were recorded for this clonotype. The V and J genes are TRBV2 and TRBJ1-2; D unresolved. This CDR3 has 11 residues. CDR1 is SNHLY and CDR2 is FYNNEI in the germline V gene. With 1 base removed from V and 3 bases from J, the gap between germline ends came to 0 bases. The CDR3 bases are TGTGCCAGCAGTGAAGACTATGGCTACACCTTC. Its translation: CASSEDYGYTF.

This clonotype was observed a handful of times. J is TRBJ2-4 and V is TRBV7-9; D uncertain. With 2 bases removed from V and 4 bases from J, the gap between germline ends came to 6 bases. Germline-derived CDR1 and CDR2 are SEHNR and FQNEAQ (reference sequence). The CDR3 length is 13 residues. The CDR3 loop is CASSLMGKNIQYF. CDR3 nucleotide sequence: TGTGCCAGCAGCTTAATGGGAAAAAACATTCAGTACTTC.

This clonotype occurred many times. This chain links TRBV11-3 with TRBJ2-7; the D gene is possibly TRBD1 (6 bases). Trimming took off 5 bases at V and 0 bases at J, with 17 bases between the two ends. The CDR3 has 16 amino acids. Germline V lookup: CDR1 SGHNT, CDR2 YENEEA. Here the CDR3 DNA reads TGTGCCAGCAGCCGCAGCACAGGGCTGCTCTCCTACGAGCAGTACTTC. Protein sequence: CASSRSTGLLSYEQYF.

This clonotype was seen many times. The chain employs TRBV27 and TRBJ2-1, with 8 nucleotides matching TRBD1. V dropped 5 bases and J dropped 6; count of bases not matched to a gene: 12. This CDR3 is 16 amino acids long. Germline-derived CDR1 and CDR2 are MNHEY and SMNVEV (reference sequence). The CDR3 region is CASSPWTGQLSNEQFF. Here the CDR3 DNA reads TGTGCCAGCAGTCCGTGGACAGGGCAACTCTCCAATGAGCAGTTCTTC.

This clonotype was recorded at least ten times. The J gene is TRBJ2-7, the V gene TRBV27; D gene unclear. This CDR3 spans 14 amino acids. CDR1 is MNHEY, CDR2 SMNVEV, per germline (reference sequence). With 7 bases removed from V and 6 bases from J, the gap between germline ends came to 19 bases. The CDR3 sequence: CASNPTGFLGEQYF. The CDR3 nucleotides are TGTGCCAGCAACCCGACCGGGTTCCTGGGCGAGCAGTACTTC.

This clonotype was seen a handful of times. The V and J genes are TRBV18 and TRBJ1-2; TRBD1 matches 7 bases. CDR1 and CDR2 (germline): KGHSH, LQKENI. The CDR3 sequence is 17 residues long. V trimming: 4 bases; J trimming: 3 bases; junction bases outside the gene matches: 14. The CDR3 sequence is CASSQEPTTGLYYGYTF. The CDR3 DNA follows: TGTGCCAGCTCACAGGAACCGACGACAGGGCTCTACTATGGCTACACCTTC.

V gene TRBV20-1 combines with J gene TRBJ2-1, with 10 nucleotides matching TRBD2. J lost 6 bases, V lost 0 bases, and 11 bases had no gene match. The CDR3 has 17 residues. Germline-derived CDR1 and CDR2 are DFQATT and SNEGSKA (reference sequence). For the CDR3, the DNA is TGCAGTGCTAGAGATTCTAGCGGGAGTTTCTCCCGCAATGAGCAGTTCTTC. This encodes CSARDSSGSFSRNEQFF.